This T cell receptor (beta chain) was sequenced for a study of blood T cell repertoires in COVID-19. Study-level information: Samples of COVID-19 (acute and convalescent) were obtained from the United States, Italy and Spain. In each case, the material was cDNA or gDNA derived from T cells, B-cell-depleted T cells, or PBMCs.

In the study's own analysis: The assay estimated nucleated cells by amplifying reference gene primers. The protocol was immunoSEQ multiplex PCR, while the TCRdb copy is restricted to in-frame clones and leaves out a portion. D and trimming come from the DNA, and the V and J calls and clone size come from that table. Among 100,000 to 150,000 clones listed, 84% were seen once. This clone was seen a handful of times. Trimming removed 5 bases at V and 4 bases at J, with 6 bases between. Per germline, CDR1 LGHNT and CDR2 FRNRAP. CDR3 length equals 12 residues. The sequenced sample was peripheral blood. This receptor was obtained from a man in his fifties or sixties with acute or convalescent COVID-19. The chain combines TRBV12-5 with TRBJ1-5; a possible D gene is TRBD1 (5 bases). Here the CDR3 reads CASGGGNQPQHF. Here the CDR3 DNA reads TGTGCTAGTGGTGGGGGGAATCAGCCCCAGCATTTT.